This is a list of T cell receptor beta chains from one sample in a study of cytomegalovirus exposure and HLA in healthy donors. TCRdb's table, derived via immunoSEQ multiplex PCR, lists solely in-frame clones and lacks some. With about 130,000 clones in the sample, the ten largest clones hold approximately 1.9%. The sample consisted of PBMCs. All receptors derive from a woman aged 55-69 years in good health and CMV-seronegative. Both conserved end residues are part of each CDR3. D genes are given only for firm matches.

V,D,J,CDR3,DNA
TRBV5-1,TRBD1,TRBJ1-4,CASSLAGGTVGEKLFF,TGCGCCAGCAGCTTGGCTGGAGGGACAGTTGGTGAAAAACTGTTTTTT
TRBV5-1,TRBD1,TRBJ2-5,CASSLTGETPGETQYF,TGCGCCAGCAGCTTGACAGGGGAAACCCCGGGGGAGACCCAGTACTTC
TRBV29-1,TRBD1,TRBJ2-7,CSAGDSSSYEQYF,TGCAGCGCCGGGGACAGCAGCTCCTACGAGCAGTACTTC
TRBV9,TRBD1,TRBJ1-1,CASRGQGSAEAFF,TGTGCCAGCAGGGGACAGGGGTCGGCTGAAGCTTTCTTT
TRBV14,NA,TRBJ1-2,CASSHTYAAFDYGYTF,TGTGCCAGCAGCCATACTTATGCGGCGTTCGACTATGGCTACACCTTC
TRBV5-4,TRBD1,TRBJ1-2,CASMGQGAYGYTF,TGTGCCAGCATGGGACAGGGGGCGTATGGCTACACCTTC
TRBV18,TRBD1,TRBJ1-1,CASSPRGQGGNTEAFF,TGTGCCAGCTCACCACGGGGGCAGGGGGGTAACACTGAAGCTTTCTTT
TRBV2,NA,TRBJ1-2,CASSRGINYGYTF,TGTGCCAGCAGTAGGGGGATTAACTATGGCTACACCTTC
TRBV30,NA,TRBJ1-1,CAWASGAEAFF,TGTGCCTGGGCGAGCGGGGCCGAAGCTTTCTTT
TRBV5-1,NA,TRBJ2-3,CASKPTAATDTQYF,TGCGCCAGCAAACCAACTGCAGCGACAGATACGCAGTATTTT
TRBV28,NA,TRBJ1-5,CASSLVSIGKPNQPQHF,TGTGCCAGCAGTTTAGTCTCTATCGGTAAGCCCAATCAGCCCCAGCATTTT
TRBV9,TRBD1,TRBJ2-1,CASSSEGRRGLNEQFF,TGTGCCAGCAGCTCCGAAGGGCGCAGGGGGCTCAATGAGCAGTTCTTC
TRBV5-1,TRBD1,TRBJ1-1,CASSSPTGGLSTEAFF,TGCGCCAGCAGCTCCCCAACAGGGGGCTTGAGCACTGAAGCTTTCTTT
TRBV29-1,NA,TRBJ1-2,CSVEEQVRNYGYTF,TGCAGCGTTGAAGAGCAGGTTCGAAACTATGGCTACACCTTC
TRBV2,NA,TRBJ2-1,CASSGLDNEQFF,TGTGCCAGCAGTGGACTAGACAATGAGCAGTTCTTC
TRBV6-6,TRBD1,TRBJ1-3,CASSYGGQSSGNTIYF,TGTGCCAGCAGTTACGGGGGACAGAGCTCTGGAAACACCATATATTTT
TRBV10-3,TRBD2,TRBJ2-2,CAISESSGSVDGELFF,TGTGCCATCAGTGAATCTAGCGGGAGCGTGGACGGGGAGCTGTTTTTT
TRBV6-1,TRBD2,TRBJ2-1,CASSDGSGGYNEQFF,TGTGCCAGCAGTGATGGTAGCGGGGGGTACAATGAGCAGTTCTTC
TRBV18,TRBD1,TRBJ1-5,CASSAQQGQGNQPQHF,TGTGCCAGCTCAGCTCAACAGGGACAGGGCAATCAGCCCCAGCATTTT
TRBV28,NA,TRBJ1-5,CAAVQSNQPQHF,TGTGCCGCGGTTCAGAGCAATCAGCCCCAGCATTTT
TRBV6-6,NA,TRBJ1-5,CASSYWENQPQHF,TGTGCCAGCAGTTACTGGGAGAATCAGCCCCAGCATTTT
TRBV2,TRBD2,TRBJ2-5,CASSETSGGAGTQYF,TGTGCCAGCAGTGAGACTAGCGGGGGGGCAGGGACCCAGTACTTC
TRBV27,NA,TRBJ1-1,CASSSRRGFFSFTEAFF,TGTGCCAGCAGTAGCCGACGAGGGTTTTTTTCGTTCACTGAAGCTTTCTTT
TRBV28,NA,TRBJ1-1,CASSVGSEAFF,TGTGCCAGCAGTGTTGGGAGCGAAGCTTTCTTT
TRBV6-1,NA,TRBJ1-5,CASSVQNDQPQHF,TGTGCCAGCAGTGTACAAAATGATCAGCCCCAGCATTTT
TRBV9,NA,TRBJ2-3,CASSGTMGGTDTQYF,TGTGCCAGCAGCGGAACGATGGGAGGCACAGATACGCAGTATTTT
TRBV18,NA,TRBJ2-7,CASSPQTMRDRTYEQYF,TGTGCCAGCTCACCACAAACTATGCGGGACAGAACCTACGAGCAGTACTTC
TRBV10-3,TRBD1,TRBJ2-2,CAISGTGGAGVTGELFF,TGTGCCATCAGTGGGACAGGGGGCGCAGGGGTCACCGGGGAGCTGTTTTTT
TRBV19,NA,TRBJ2-5,CASSLGGTQYF,TGTGCCAGTAGCTTGGGAGGGACCCAGTACTTC
TRBV6-5,NA,TRBJ1-1,CASSDMGGNTEAFF,TGTGCCAGCTCCGACATGGGGGGGAACACTGAAGCTTTCTTT
TRBV10-1,NA,TRBJ2-4,CASSENGAKNIQYF,TGCGCCAGCAGTGAGAACGGGGCCAAAAACATTCAGTACTTC
TRBV11-2,NA,TRBJ1-1,CASLLGGSTEAFF,TGTGCCAGCCTTTTAGGAGGGAGCACTGAAGCTTTCTTT
TRBV6-6,TRBD1,TRBJ1-5,CASSLGQGADQPQHF,TGTGCCAGCAGCCTGGGACAGGGGGCTGATCAGCCCCAGCATTTT
TRBV18,TRBD1,TRBJ2-7,CASSPSTGGYTYEQYF,TGTGCCAGCTCACCGTCAACAGGGGGTTATACCTACGAGCAGTACTTC
TRBV9,TRBD2,TRBJ2-5,CASSVGGASGAIGETQYF,TGTGCCAGCAGCGTAGGGGGGGCTAGCGGGGCCATAGGGGAGACCCAGTACTTC
TRBV25-1,TRBD1,TRBJ2-7,CASSRTGPNYEQYF,TGTGCCAGCAGCAGGACAGGGCCCAACTACGAGCAGTACTTC
TRBV6-1,TRBD1,TRBJ1-1,CASTGDRLNTEAFF,TGTGCCAGCACGGGGGACAGGTTGAACACTGAAGCTTTCTTT
TRBV19,TRBD1,TRBJ1-2,CASYTGVGYGYTF,TGTGCCAGTTACACAGGGGTAGGGTATGGCTACACCTTC
TRBV28,TRBD1,TRBJ1-6,CASSSRDRATLFLHF,TGTGCCAGCAGTAGCCGGGACAGAGCCACCCTATTCCTCCACTTT
TRBV28,TRBD1,TRBJ1-5,CASSSGQVGRPQHF,TGTGCCAGCAGTTCCGGACAGGTCGGGAGGCCCCAGCATTTT
TRBV28,NA,TRBJ1-1,CASSLRPGGSRPF,TGTGCCAGCAGTTTGAGGCCCGGGGGGTCGCGACCCTTT
TRBV10-3,TRBD2,TRBJ2-3,CAISEIGGADTQYF,TGTGCCATCAGTGAAATCGGGGGGGCAGATACGCAGTATTTT
TRBV6-4,TRBD1,TRBJ1-1,CASRTGTGATEAFF,TGTGCCAGCAGAACCGGGACAGGGGCCACTGAAGCTTTCTTT
TRBV9,TRBD1,TRBJ1-3,CASSGVGTGAGNTIYF,TGTGCCAGCAGCGGGGTGGGGACAGGGGCTGGAAACACCATATATTTT
TRBV27,TRBD1,TRBJ1-2,CASSSYRGTNYGYTF,TGTGCCAGCAGTTCCTACAGGGGAACTAACTATGGCTACACCTTC
TRBV19,NA,TRBJ1-5,CASSIESTVDQPQHF,TGTGCCAGTAGTATTGAGAGCACAGTTGATCAGCCCCAGCATTTT
TRBV28,NA,TRBJ2-3,CASSLSASTQYF,TGTGCCAGCAGTTTATCTGCGAGTACGCAGTATTTT
TRBV5-4,TRBD1,TRBJ2-4,CASSLTTRGTGNIQYF,TGTGCCAGCAGCTTAACCACCAGGGGGACGGGAAACATTCAGTACTTC